The T cell receptor beta chain under discussion was sequenced for a study of shared clonotypes between healthy human individuals. Points on this clone: This same CDR3 is encoded by further DNA sequences in the sample.

The study enrolled healthy HIV-negative adults without recent acute infections or vaccinations as donors. The investigators split CD4+ cells into a CD45RA+ naive subset and a CD45RA-negative memory subset. This CDR3 comprises 14 residues. Germline CDR1 is KGHSH and CDR2 is LQKENI. V was shortened by 0 bases and J by 2 bases, with 6 bases between the two germline ends. Several immunoSEQ 96-well plates shared each subset's DNA, each plate a replicate. Authors' analysis steps: Junction-only immunoSEQ sequences carried no quality scores, so filtering differed. Generated by immunoSEQ multiplex PCR, the TCRdb table keeps only in-frame clones and is missing some. Clone size and the V and J calls come from that table; the DNA yielded D and trimming. The table lists around 510,000 clones, about 96% of them singletons, with 0.05% to 0.08% in the top ten.

The V and J genes are TRBV18 and TRBJ2-3; no clear D gene. This receptor was taken from a woman in her thirties in good health. Sequenced material: naive CD4+ T cells sorted from blood. Subset indicated: CD45RA+ positively selected. Written as DNA, the CDR3 is TGTGCCAGCTCACCACCGTCAAACACAGATACGCAGTATTTT. Translating gives CASSPPSNTDTQYF. Full variable domain (outside the CDR3, taken from reference TRBV18 and TRBJ2-3): NAGVMQNPRHLVRRRGQEARLRCSPMKGHSHVYWYRQLPEEGLKFMVYLQKENIIDESGMPKERFSAEFPKEGPSILRIQQVVRGDSAAYFCASSPPSNTDTQYFGPGTRLTVL.